Each of the 17 T cell receptor beta chains below was sequenced from the same sample in a study of T cell responses to AZD1222 COVID-19 vaccine. Clones were sequenced by immunoSEQ multiplex PCR, and TCRdb holds only the in-frame ones, with some missing. The sample lists about 100,000 clones; around 87% were seen once. Sequenced material: peripheral blood, taken 28 days after the second AZD1222 dose. Source of these receptors: an adult who received the AZD1222 COVID-19 vaccine.

V gene TRBV7-3 combines with J gene TRBJ2-3; a weak D match, TRBD1 (6 bases). Germline CDR1 reads SGHTA; CDR2 reads FQGTGA. The CDR3 loop spans 13 amino acids. V lost 5 bases and J 8 bases, leaving 14 bases between the germline ends. The CDR3 loop is CASSVDRVGTQYF. The DNA for the CDR3 is TGTGCCAGCAGCGTGGACAGAGTGGGTACGCAGTATTTT.

This chain connects TRBV5-1 to TRBJ2-7, with TRBD2 matching 9 bases. Germline CDR1 is SGHRS and CDR2 is YFSETQ. The CDR3 runs to 15 residues. J was trimmed by 2 bases and V by 4 bases; bases with no gene match: 7. CDR3 protein: CASSPGTSRTYEQYF. Here the CDR3 DNA reads TGCGCCAGCAGCCCCGGGACTAGCCGAACCTACGAGCAGTACTTC.

The CDR3 protein is CASSYGSRAEYNEQFF. Written as DNA, the CDR3 is TGTGCCAGCAGTTACGGGAGCCGGGCGGAATACAATGAGCAGTTCTTC. The rearrangement joins TRBV6-5 to TRBJ2-1; tentative D call: TRBD2 (5 bases). V was pared by 2 bases and J by 4 bases, with 15 bases between. The CDR3 sequence is 16 residues long. Germline V lookup: CDR1 MNHEY, CDR2 SVGAGI.

This clone was recorded a few times. As DNA, the CDR3 is TGCAGCGTTGGAAGTGGGACAGGGGAGGCTGAAGCTTTCTTT. It specifies CSVGSGTGEAEAFF. The rearrangement uses TRBV29-1 and TRBJ1-1; TRBD1 matches 10 bases. Germline V gives CDR1 SQVTM, CDR2 ANQGSEA. The CDR3 is 14 residues long. Trimming took 4 bases from V and 6 from J; bases not matched to a gene: 8. Using reference TRBV29-1 and TRBJ1-1 for the parts outside the CDR3, the full variable domain is SAVISQKPSRDICQRGTSLTIQCQVDSQVTMMFWYRQQPGQSLTLIATANQGSEATYESGFVIDKFPISRPNLTFSTLTVSNMSPEDSSIYLCSVGSGTGEAEAFFGQGTRLTVV.

The chain couples TRBV5-1 to TRBJ1-2; no definite D call. CDR3 length: 13 amino acids. The V gene's germline CDR1 is SGHRS and CDR2 YFSETQ. With 1 base removed from V and 2 bases from J, the gap between germline ends came to 6 bases. CDR3 amino acids: CASSLTENYGYTF. In DNA, the CDR3 is TGCGCCAGCAGCTTGACAGAAAACTATGGCTACACCTTC.

The chain employs TRBV24-1 and TRBJ2-1; the D gene is possibly TRBD2 (5 bases). The germline gives CDR1 KGHDR, CDR2 SFDVKD. The CDR3 is made up of 15 amino acids. Trimming left V 3 bases short and J 8 bases short, with 16 bases between. CDR3 protein: CATSDPLKRVDEQFF. CDR3 DNA sequence: TGTGCCACCAGTGATCCCCTTAAGAGGGTGGATGAGCAGTTCTTC.

The rearrangement uses TRBV11-2 and TRBJ2-5, with 10 nucleotides matching TRBD2. CDR3 length: 14 residues. Germline CDR1 and CDR2: SGHAT and FQNNGV. V gave up 5 bases and J gave up 2 bases; unmatched junction bases: 2. Written as DNA, the CDR3 is TGTGCCAGCAGCATACTAGCGGGGCAAGAGACCCAGTACTTC. Translated: CASSILAGQETQYF.

The J gene is TRBJ2-7, the V gene TRBV11-1; 8 bases are shared with TRBD1. Trimming removed 3 bases from V and 7 bases from J; junction bases left unmatched: 11. In germline, CDR1 is SGHAT, CDR2 FQDESV (reference sequence). This CDR3 is built from 15 residues. The CDR3 protein is CASSFRTGNFAEQYF. CDR3 nucleotides: TGTGCCAGCAGCTTCCGGACAGGGAATTTCGCGGAGCAGTACTTC.

The V call is TRBV28, the J call TRBJ1-1; 7 bases fit TRBD1. V was clipped by 2 bases and J by 7 bases; unmatched bases: 7. This CDR3 contains 14 residues. Per germline, CDR1 MDHEN and CDR2 SYDVKM. CDR3 residues: CASSLSGTEYEAFF. CDR3 nucleotide sequence: TGTGCCAGCAGTTTAAGTGGGACAGAGTATGAAGCTTTCTTT.

This chain joins TRBV4-2 and TRBJ2-2; no firm D call. Trimming removed 1 base from V and 4 bases from J, with 10 bases in between. Germline CDR1 is LGHNA and CDR2 is YNFKEQ. This CDR3 contains 15 residues. CDR3 region: CASSQVTRPTGELFF. The CDR3 DNA is TGTGCCAGCAGCCAAGTCACCCGACCCACCGGGGAGCTGTTTTTT.

This sequence joins TRBV28 and TRBJ1-2; D gene uncertain. Trimming removed 6 bases at V and 2 bases at J, with 10 bases between. Per the germline V gene, CDR1 is MDHEN and CDR2 is SYDVKM. The CDR3 has 13 amino acids. CDR3 protein: CASSLNINYGYTF. CDR3 nucleotides: TGTGCCAGCAGCCTTAACATCAACTATGGCTACACCTTC.

Regarding this clone: Relative to the germline gene, one junction end is altered; a read error may explain this. V is TRBV7-2 and J is TRBJ2-7; no firm D call. There are 14 residues in the CDR3. CDR1 is SGHTA, CDR2 FQGNSA, per germline. The CDR3 here is CASSIARSVWEQYF. DNA for the CDR3: TGTGCCAGCAGCATAGCAAGGTCCGTATGGGAGCAGTACTTC.

V usage is TRBV7-2 and J usage is TRBJ2-2; D is unresolved. CDR1 SGHTA and CDR2 FQGNSA come from the germline V gene. This CDR3 comprises 15 residues. The ends were cut back, 3 bases at V and 0 bases at J, with 8 bases in the middle. The CDR3 here is CASSFSPTNTGELFF. CDR3 sequence (DNA): TGTGCCAGCAGCTTTAGTCCAACGAACACCGGGGAGCTGTTTTTT.

V is TRBV7-2 and J is TRBJ2-3, with 13 bases identical to TRBD2. Germline assignment: CDR1 SGHTA and CDR2 FQGNSA. With V trimmed by 5 bases and J by 10 bases, 9 bases remained unmatched. The CDR3 loop spans 15 amino acids. CDR3 region: CASSTGTSGNGAQYF. The CDR3, as DNA: TGTGCCAGCAGCACCGGGACTAGCGGGAACGGGGCGCAGTATTTT.

This clone was recorded a few times. V and J are TRBV27 and TRBJ2-7; D is ambiguous. CDR1 MNHEY and CDR2 SMNVEV come from the germline V gene (reference sequence). V lost 9 bases and J lost 3, with 18 bases in between. This CDR3 is 14 amino acids long. CDR3 bases: TGTGCCAGTCGTTCGCTGGGTTCCCTCTACGAGCAGTACTTC. Translating gives CASRSLGSLYEQYF.

The rearrangement joins TRBV5-5 to TRBJ2-7; TRBD1 matches 9 bases. The CDR3 runs 14 residues. Germline lookup yields CDR1 SGHKS and CDR2 YYEKEE (reference sequence). Unmatched junction bases numbered 4, after V lost 0 bases and J lost 6 bases. The CDR3: CASSLGTGESEQYF. CDR3 in DNA: TGTGCCAGCAGCTTGGGGACAGGGGAGTCCGAGCAGTACTTC.

The rearrangement uses TRBV4-3 and TRBJ1-1, with D uncertain. The CDR3 is 16 residues long. The germline V and J ends were trimmed by 1 base and 1 base, with 13 bases remaining between them. The V gene's germline CDR1 is LGHNA and CDR2 YSLEER. The CDR3 DNA reads as TGCGCCAGCAGCCAAGGTTCGGGCGAGTCGAACACTGAAGCTTTCTTT. This codes for CASSQGSGESNTEAFF.